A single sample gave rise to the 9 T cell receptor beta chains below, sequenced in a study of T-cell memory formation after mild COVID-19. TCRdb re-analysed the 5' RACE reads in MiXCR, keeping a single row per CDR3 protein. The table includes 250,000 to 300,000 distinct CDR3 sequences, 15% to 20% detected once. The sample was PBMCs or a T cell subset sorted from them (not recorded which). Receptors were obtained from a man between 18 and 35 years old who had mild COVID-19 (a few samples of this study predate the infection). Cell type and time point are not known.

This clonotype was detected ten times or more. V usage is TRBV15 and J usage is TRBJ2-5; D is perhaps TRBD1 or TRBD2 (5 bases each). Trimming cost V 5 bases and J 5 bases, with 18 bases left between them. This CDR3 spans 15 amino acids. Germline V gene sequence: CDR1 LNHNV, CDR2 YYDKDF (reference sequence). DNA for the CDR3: TGTGCCACCAGCGCACCCAGAACTTGGGGGGAGACCCAGTACTTC. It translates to CATSAPRTWGETQYF.

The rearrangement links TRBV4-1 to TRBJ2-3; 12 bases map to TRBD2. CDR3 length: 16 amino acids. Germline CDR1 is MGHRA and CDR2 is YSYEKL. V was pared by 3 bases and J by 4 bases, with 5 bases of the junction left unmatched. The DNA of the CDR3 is TGCGCCAGCAGCCAGGCTAGCGGGGGGGTCCCAGATACGCAGTATTTT. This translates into CASSQASGGVPDTQYF.

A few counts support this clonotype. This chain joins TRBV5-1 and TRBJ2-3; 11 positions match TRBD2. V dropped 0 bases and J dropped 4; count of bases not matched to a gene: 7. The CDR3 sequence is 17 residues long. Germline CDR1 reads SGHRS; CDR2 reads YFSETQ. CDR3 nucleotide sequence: TGCGCCAGCAGCTTGGGATTAGCGGGGGGGCTCCCAGATACGCAGTATTTT. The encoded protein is CASSLGLAGGLPDTQYF.

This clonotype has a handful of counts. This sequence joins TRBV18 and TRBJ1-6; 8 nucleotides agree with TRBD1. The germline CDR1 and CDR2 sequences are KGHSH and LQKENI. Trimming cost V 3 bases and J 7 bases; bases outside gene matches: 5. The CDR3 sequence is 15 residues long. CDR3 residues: CASSPQGARNSPLHF. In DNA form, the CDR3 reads TGTGCCAGCTCACCCCAGGGGGCGCGAAATTCACCCCTCCACTTT.

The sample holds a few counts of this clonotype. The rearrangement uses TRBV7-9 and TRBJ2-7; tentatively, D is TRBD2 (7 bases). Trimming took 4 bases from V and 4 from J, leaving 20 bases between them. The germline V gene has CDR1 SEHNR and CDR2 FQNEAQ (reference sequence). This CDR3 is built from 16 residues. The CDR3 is CASSSTPGGGWYEQYV. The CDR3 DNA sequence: TGTGCCAGCAGCTCGACCCCGGGGGGCGGTTGGTACGAGCAGTACGTC.

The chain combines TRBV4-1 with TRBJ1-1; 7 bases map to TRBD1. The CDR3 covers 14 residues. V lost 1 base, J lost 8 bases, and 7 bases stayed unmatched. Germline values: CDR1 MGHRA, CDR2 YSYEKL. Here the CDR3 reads CASSQGQGVEEAFF. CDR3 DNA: TGCGCCAGCAGCCAAGGGCAGGGGGTAGAGGAAGCTTTCTTT.

In DNA form, the CDR3 reads TGTGCCAGCAGTTACTCAACCGTTGGGGACAGCCAAGAGACCCAGTACTTC. Protein: CASSYSTVGDSQETQYF. The chain joins TRBV6-2 or TRBV6-3 to TRBJ2-5; 7 bases agree with TRBD1. In germline, CDR1 is MNHEY, CDR2 SVGEGT. This CDR3 spans 17 amino acids. The junction had 8 bases not matched to a gene; V was cut back by 0 bases and J by 1 base.

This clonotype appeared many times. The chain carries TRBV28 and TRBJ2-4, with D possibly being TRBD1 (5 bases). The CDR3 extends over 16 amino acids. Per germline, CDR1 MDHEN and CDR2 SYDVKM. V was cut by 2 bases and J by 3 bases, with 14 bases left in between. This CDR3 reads CASSLKSGIGKNIQYF. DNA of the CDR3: TGTGCCAGCAGTTTAAAATCAGGGATCGGCAAAAACATTCAGTACTTC.

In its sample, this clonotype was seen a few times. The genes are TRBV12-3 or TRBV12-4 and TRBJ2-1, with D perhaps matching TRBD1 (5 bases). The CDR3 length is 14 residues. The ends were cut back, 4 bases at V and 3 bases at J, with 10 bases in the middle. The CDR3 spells CASSWGGNYNEQFF. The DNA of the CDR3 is TGTGCCAGCAGTTGGGGCGGAAACTACAATGAGCAGTTCTTC.